What follows are 20 T cell receptor beta chains derived from one specimen sequenced in a study of human T cells and chemical hapten exposure. Time point reported: patch test 2, 6 weeks after DPC sensitization. Treatment here: therapeutic diphenylcyclopropenone sensitization with weekly scalp DPC. Each CDR3 protein is one row after TCRdb ran MiXCR on the RACE reads. The sample records approximately 68,000 distinct CDR3 sequences, about 8% being singletons. The specimen comprised whole blood, sampled in connection with sensitization to the hapten diphenylcyclopropenone (DPC). The receptor set was obtained from a woman aged 45-60 years with alopecia areata. Some clones in this sample may be carry-over from other donors' samples.

The chain joins TRBV12-3 or TRBV12-4 to TRBJ2-5; D is undetermined. The V and J ends lost 3 bases and 0 bases respectively, with 8 bases between them. The CDR3 covers 14 residues. CDR3: CASSFSGHQETQYF. For the CDR3, the DNA is TGTGCCAGCAGTTTCTCAGGACACCAAGAGACCCAGTACTTC.

This clonotype was recorded at least ten times. The genes are TRBV2 and TRBJ1-2; TRBD1 aligns across 7 bases. CDR1 is SNHLY and CDR2 is FYNNEI in the germline V gene. The CDR3 is 13 amino acids. V was clipped by 6 bases and J by 1 base; unmatched bases: 2. Here the CDR3 DNA reads TGTGCCAGCAGGGGGGACAGTAACTATGGCTACACCTTC. Translating gives CASRGDSNYGYTF.

The chain carries TRBV11-3 and TRBJ2-7; 7 nucleotides align to TRBD2. CDR3 length: 13 residues. The J segment lost 6 bases and the V segment lost 5 bases, leaving 7 bases of the junction unmatched. CDR1 SGHNT and CDR2 YENEEA come from the germline V gene. The CDR3 sequence is CASSPRESGEQYF. CDR3 nucleotide sequence: TGTGCCAGCAGCCCGCGGGAGTCTGGCGAGCAGTACTTC.

The chain couples TRBV20-1 to TRBJ2-5, with 11 bases matching TRBD2. The CDR3 spans 15 residues. The germline V gene has CDR1 DFQATT and CDR2 SNEGSKA (reference sequence). After removal of 6 bases from V and 1 base from J, the junction contained 7 bases not matched to a gene. The chain's CDR3 is CSAMIAGGPQETQYF. The CDR3 nucleotides are TGCAGTGCAATGATAGCGGGAGGGCCCCAAGAGACCCAGTACTTC.

This clonotype appeared a few times. The J gene is TRBJ1-5, the V gene TRBV10-2; D unresolved. V lost 0 bases and J lost 3, with 6 bases in between. Germline V lookup: CDR1 WSHSY, CDR2 SAAADI. The CDR3 loop spans 14 amino acids. The CDR3 DNA follows: TGCGCCAGCAGTGAGTCAGACACCAATCAGCCCCAGCATTTT. Its translation is CASSESDTNQPQHF.

This clonotype was observed many times. This chain joins TRBV5-6 and TRBJ2-3, with a tentative D call TRBD2 (6 bases). Germline assignment: CDR1 SGHDT and CDR2 YYEEEE. The CDR3 sequence is 18 residues long. The V end was cut by 4 bases, the J end by 0 bases, with 21 bases between. The CDR3 loop is CASSPQGGPGESTDTQYF. CDR3 nucleotides: TGTGCCAGCAGCCCCCAGGGCGGGCCGGGAGAGAGCACAGATACGCAGTATTTT.

This clonotype was recorded a few times. Possible read error: a much larger clone is one base away. The V and J genes are TRBV11-2 and TRBJ2-3; D gene unclear. Germline V gene sequence: CDR1 SGHAT, CDR2 FQNNGV. Trimming removed 0 bases from V and 2 bases from J, with 3 bases in between. CDR3 length: 13 residues. The CDR3 region is CASSLDLTDTQYF. The CDR3 region has the DNA TGTGCCAGCAGCTTAGATCTCACAGATACGCAGTATTTT.

This clonotype was observed a few times. V usage is TRBV29-1 and J usage is TRBJ2-6, with D uncertain. The CDR3 loop spans 13 amino acids. Germline V gene lookup returns CDR1 SQVTM and CDR2 ANQGSEA. V gave up 2 bases and J gave up 0 bases, with 2 bases separating them. The CDR3 region has the DNA TGCAGCGTTGAAAGCTCTGGGGCCAACGTCCTGACTTTC. As protein: CSVESSGANVLTF.

This clonotype appeared a few times. The V gene is TRBV6-1, the J gene TRBJ2-1, with 8 bases that match TRBD1. Trimming removed 5 bases from V and 7 bases from J; junction bases left unmatched: 1. CDR1 and CDR2 (germline): MNHNS, SASEGT. This CDR3 is built from 12 residues. The CDR3 DNA follows: TGTGCCAGCAGTTGGACAGGGAATGAGCAGTTCTTC. The encoded protein is CASSWTGNEQFF.

This clonotype was found a few times. The rearrangement joins TRBV23-1 to TRBJ2-2, with 9 bases fitting TRBD2. TRBV23-1 counts as an open reading frame of uncertain function. The CDR3 sequence is 17 residues long. The J segment lost 3 bases and the V segment lost 1 base, leaving 6 bases of the junction unmatched. This CDR3 is CASSQCAGGPDTGELFF. CDR3 nucleotide sequence: TGCGCCAGCAGTCAATGTGCGGGGGGGCCGGACACCGGGGAGCTGTTTTTT.

The V call is TRBV10-3, the J call TRBJ2-5; tentatively, D is TRBD1 (6 bases). V was clipped by 0 bases and J by 6 bases, with 14 bases between them. CDR1 is ENHRY, CDR2 SYGVKD, per germline. The length of the CDR3 is 15 residues. The CDR3 DNA sequence: TGTGCCATCAGTGAGTCCTCTGACAGGTCGAAGACCCAGTACTTC. This gives the protein CAISESSDRSKTQYF.

This clonotype was seen a handful of times. The V gene is TRBV20-1, the J gene TRBJ2-2; D uncertain. V was shortened by 0 bases and J by 5 bases, with 13 bases between the two germline ends. Germline-derived CDR1 and CDR2 are DFQATT and SNEGSKA (reference sequence). This CDR3 has 15 amino acids. CDR3 protein: CSARDVFSETGELFF. DNA for the CDR3: TGCAGTGCTAGAGACGTCTTTTCCGAGACCGGGGAGCTGTTTTTT.

This clonotype was picked up a small number of times. The V and J genes are TRBV2 and TRBJ2-5; no firm D call. Germline V gene sequence: CDR1 SNHLY, CDR2 FYNNEI. The CDR3 is 11 residues long. The V gene lost 4 bases and the J gene lost 1 base, with 1 base spanning the gap. This chain's CDR3 is CASSVQETQYF. The CDR3 DNA sequence: TGTGCCAGCAGTGTCCAAGAGACCCAGTACTTC.

V usage is TRBV12-3 or TRBV12-4 and J usage is TRBJ1-1; D not certain. V dropped 7 bases and J dropped 5 bases, with 11 bases sitting between them. The CDR3 is 12 residues long. Here the CDR3 reads CASTTLGTEAFF. As DNA, the CDR3 is TGTGCCAGCACCACTTTAGGGACTGAAGCTTTCTTT.

This chain links TRBV15 with TRBJ1-4; 10 nucleotides agree with TRBD1. This CDR3 is 16 amino acids long. Looked up from germline, CDR1 is LNHNV and CDR2 is YYDKDF (reference sequence). V was pared by 5 bases and J by 3 bases, with 6 bases of the junction left unmatched. CDR3 region: CATSHRTGGPNEKLFF. The CDR3 DNA sequence: TGTGCCACCAGCCATCGGACAGGGGGACCTAATGAAAAACTGTTTTTT. Full variable domain (rest looked up from reference TRBV15 and TRBJ1-4): DAMVIQNPRYQVTQFGKPVTLSCSQTLNHNVMYWYQQKSSQAPKLLFHYYDKDFNNEADTPDNFQSRRPNTSFCFLDIRSPGLGDTAMYLCATSHRTGGPNEKLFFGSGTQLSVL.

This clonotype has just a few counts. The chain recombines TRBV27 with TRBJ2-7; D unclear. Germline V gene lookup returns CDR1 MNHEY and CDR2 SMNVEV (reference sequence). Trimming removed 6 bases from V and 6 bases from J, with 18 bases in between. This CDR3 is built from 14 residues. The CDR3 DNA sequence: TGTGCCAGCAGCTTAACCCGCCCGGGCGGCGAGCAGTACTTC. Amino acids: CASSLTRPGGEQYF.

There are a few counts of this clonotype. The J gene is TRBJ2-1, the V gene TRBV19; TRBD2 aligns across 7 bases. The CDR3 has 15 residues. Germline assignment: CDR1 LNHDA and CDR2 SQIVND (reference sequence). The trim removed 4 bases at V and 6 bases at J, leaving 9 bases unmatched. This CDR3 reads CASSRGAGNVNEQFF. The CDR3 DNA follows: TGTGCCAGTAGTAGAGGAGCGGGAAATGTCAATGAGCAGTTCTTC.

The rearrangement uses TRBV6-2 or TRBV6-3 and TRBJ2-7, with no clear D. Germline CDR1 reads MNHEY; CDR2 reads SVGEGT. The V and J ends lost 7 bases and 0 bases respectively, with 4 bases between them. This CDR3 is 11 amino acids long. The CDR3 spells CASTHSYEQYF. DNA for the CDR3: TGTGCCAGCACCCACTCCTACGAGCAGTACTTC.

This clonotype was counted many times. The chain couples TRBV27 to TRBJ1-5; D remains unclear. The CDR3 runs 13 residues. The germline CDR1 and CDR2 sequences are MNHEY and SMNVEV (reference sequence). The V gene lost 6 bases and the J gene lost 5 bases, with 11 bases spanning the gap. CDR3 bases: TGTGCCAGCAGCGTAGGAGAGTATCAGCCCCAGCATTTT. This codes for CASSVGEYQPQHF.

This clonotype was seen a handful of times. The rearrangement uses TRBV6-5 and TRBJ2-3; no firm D call. CDR3 size: 15 residues. Trimming cost V 4 bases and J 0 bases, with 11 bases left between them. Germline CDR1 MNHEY, CDR2 SVGAGI. The CDR3 sequence is CASSLQRPSTDTQYF. The CDR3 DNA reads TGTGCCAGCAGTTTACAGCGACCTAGCACAGATACGCAGTATTTT.